Shown below are 21 T cell receptor beta chains from a single sample sequenced in a study of cytomegalovirus exposure and HLA in healthy donors. PCR primers comprised 60 Vbeta and 13 Jbeta primers. TCRdb's copy holds only in-frame clones and misses some; the assay was immunoSEQ multiplex PCR. The table records under 70,000 clones, 77% of them present only once. The specimen was PBMCs. The receptors stem from a male donor in good health and CMV-seropositive.

The chain recombines TRBV9 with TRBJ2-3; 10 bases align to TRBD2. V shed 3 bases and J 0 bases; nucleotides not matched to a gene: 4. The CDR3 covers 16 residues. Germline CDR1 and CDR2: SGDLS and YYNGEE. The chain's CDR3 is CASSASGGPSTDTQYF. The CDR3 region has the DNA TGTGCCAGCAGCGCTAGCGGGGGCCCTAGCACAGATACGCAGTATTTT. Drawing the rest from reference TRBV9 and TRBJ2-3, the complete variable domain is DSGVTQTPKHLITATGQRVTLRCSPRSGDLSVYWYQQSLDQGLQFLIQYYNGEERAKGNILERFSAQQFPDLHSELNLSSLELGDSALYFCASSASGGPSTDTQYFGPGTRLTVL.

The rearrangement joins TRBV7-3 to TRBJ2-2; 8 bases are shared with TRBD1. This CDR3 is built from 17 residues. Per germline, CDR1 SGHTA and CDR2 FQGTGA. With 5 bases clipped from V and 0 bases from J, the junction kept 8 bases outside the gene matches. As DNA, the CDR3 is TGTGCCAGCAGCGCCACTAACAGGGGGACGAACACCGGGGAGCTGTTTTTT. This gives the protein CASSATNRGTNTGELFF.

The chain is built from TRBV18 and TRBJ1-1; TRBD1 matches at 10 bases. This CDR3 comprises 15 residues. CDR1 is KGHSH, CDR2 LQKENI, per germline. V trimming: 4 bases; J trimming: 4 bases; junction bases outside the gene matches: 6. In DNA, the CDR3 is TGTGCCAGCTCACGGGACAGGGGCGCGGGCACTGAAGCTTTCTTT. It translates to CASSRDRGAGTEAFF. The entire variable domain, with the rest obtained from reference TRBV18 and TRBJ1-1, is as follows: NAGVMQNPRHLVRRRGQEARLRCSPMKGHSHVYWYRQLPEEGLKFMVYLQKENIIDESGMPKERFSAEFPKEGPSILRIQQVVRGDSAAYFCASSRDRGAGTEAFFGQGTRLTVV.

The V gene is TRBV6-1, the J gene TRBJ2-2; 10 bases align to TRBD2. The junction had 8 bases not matched to a gene; V was cut back by 0 bases and J by 1 base. From germline, CDR1 is MNHNS and CDR2 SASEGT. CDR3 length: 19 amino acids. CDR3 region: CASSEAWIAGGLNTGELFF. The CDR3 nucleotides read TGTGCCAGCAGTGAAGCTTGGATAGCGGGGGGCCTGAACACCGGGGAGCTGTTTTTT.

This chain joins TRBV4-1 and TRBJ1-2, with 8 bases that match TRBD1. V lost 4 bases to trimming and J lost 6 bases; unmatched junction nucleotides: 7. CDR3 length: 14 residues. The germline CDR1 and CDR2 sequences are MGHRA and YSYEKL. The CDR3 coding sequence is TGCGCCAGCAGCCCAACTACGACAGGGGATGGCTACACCTTC. Translating gives CASSPTTTGDGYTF.

The chain recombines TRBV5-6 with TRBJ2-7, with a possible D match to TRBD1 (6 bases). CDR3 length: 15 residues. V lost 3 bases and J lost 3, with 16 bases in between. Looked up from germline, CDR1 is SGHDT and CDR2 is YYEEEE. Written as DNA, the CDR3 is TGTGCCAGCAGCTCCCCAGGGGTCTCTCTCTACGAGCAGTACTTC. Translated: CASSSPGVSLYEQYF.

This clone is a singleton in its sample. The J gene is TRBJ1-1, the V gene TRBV6-1, with 7 nucleotides matching TRBD1. The ends lost 4 bases at V and 5 bases at J; junction bases unmatched: 7. This CDR3 has 14 amino acids. Germline CDR1 reads MNHNS; CDR2 reads SASEGT. The CDR3 here is CASSGTGPWTEAFF. CDR3 in DNA: TGTGCCAGCAGTGGGACAGGTCCGTGGACTGAAGCTTTCTTT.

The chain combines TRBV10-1 with TRBJ1-2; D ambiguous. This CDR3 spans 14 amino acids. Germline CDR1 and CDR2: WNHNN and SYGVQD (reference sequence). The germline V and J ends were trimmed by 11 bases and 5 bases, with 21 bases remaining between them. CDR3 protein: CAGCVLGRVYGYTF. In DNA form, the CDR3 reads TGCGCCGGCTGTGTTTTAGGGCGGGTTTATGGCTACACCTTC.

The chain has TRBV7-9 and TRBJ2-1, with 7 bases aligning to TRBD2. This CDR3 has 15 residues. Germline trimming cut 4 bases from V and 4 bases from J; bases unmatched to any gene: 7. The germline V gene has CDR1 SEHNR and CDR2 FQNEAQ (reference sequence). The CDR3 nucleotides are TGTGCCAGCAGCTCCGGGACTATGAGGTACAATGAGCAGTTCTTC. Translating gives CASSSGTMRYNEQFF.

A few counts support this clone. The chain combines TRBV15 with TRBJ1-2; D call uncertain. Looked up from germline, CDR1 is LNHNV and CDR2 is YYDKDF (reference sequence). The CDR3 has 13 amino acids. V was trimmed by 5 bases and J by 6 bases, leaving 13 bases between them. CDR3 bases: TGTGCCACCAGCTCGAGGAAAGGAGATGGCTACACCTTC. Its protein is CATSSRKGDGYTF.

The chain is built from TRBV19 and TRBJ1-2; 10 bases fit TRBD1. CDR1 and CDR2 from the germline V gene are LNHDA and SQIVND (reference sequence). The CDR3 covers 13 residues. Trimming at V came to 6 bases and at J to 5 bases, leaving 3 bases not matched to a gene. CDR3 sequence: CASSVGQGYGYTF. The CDR3 coding sequence is TGTGCCAGTAGCGTGGGACAGGGGTATGGCTACACCTTC. Full variable domain (remainder filled in from reference TRBV19 and TRBJ1-2): DGGITQSPKYLFRKEGQNVTLSCEQNLNHDAMYWYRQDPGQGLRLIYYSQIVNDFQKGDIAEGYSVSREKKESFPLTVTSAQKNPTAFYLCASSVGQGYGYTFGSGTRLTVV.

This chain connects TRBV5-1 to TRBJ2-3; TRBD2 is a possible D gene (6 bases). This CDR3 contains 14 residues. Between the trimmed V and J ends, which lost 3 bases and 0 bases, there was a span of 8 bases. CDR1 is SGHRS, CDR2 YFSETQ, per germline. The CDR3 sequence is CASSSAGSTDTQYF. CDR3 DNA: TGCGCCAGCAGCTCGGCGGGGAGCACAGATACGCAGTATTTT.

J is TRBJ2-1 and V is TRBV7-3; 7 bases align to TRBD1. Germline trimming cut 3 bases from V and 15 bases from J; bases unmatched to any gene: 11. Germline V CDR1 and CDR2: SGHTA, FQGTGA. The CDR3 is 13 amino acids. The CDR3: CASSFIFGTDRFF. CDR3 coding DNA: TGTGCCAGCAGCTTTATATTCGGGACAGATCGGTTCTTC.

V and J are TRBV7-9 and TRBJ2-3; tentative D call: TRBD2 (6 bases). V lost 1 base and J 2 bases, leaving 10 bases between the germline ends. This CDR3 comprises 15 residues. Germline-derived CDR1 and CDR2 are SEHNR and FQNEAQ (reference sequence). CDR3 sequence (DNA): TGTGCCAGCAGCTTAGGTGGGGGGTACACAGATACGCAGTATTTT. It specifies CASSLGGGYTDTQYF.

The CDR3 region is CASSLAEQFF. CDR3 sequence (DNA): TGTGCCAGCAGTTTGGCTGAGCAGTTCTTC. The gene calls are TRBV6-6 and TRBJ2-1; D is ambiguous. Germline V gene lookup returns CDR1 MNHNY and CDR2 SVGAGI (reference sequence). V was clipped by 4 bases and J by 9 bases, with 4 bases between them. The CDR3 contains 10 residues.

The V and J genes are TRBV20-1 and TRBJ2-7; D call uncertain. The germline V gene has CDR1 DFQATT and CDR2 SNEGSKA (reference sequence). CDR3 length equals 11 residues. Trimming stripped 3 bases from V and 2 bases from J, with 5 bases between. CDR3 amino acids: CSASPTYEQYF. In DNA, the CDR3 is TGCAGTGCTAGCCCAACCTACGAGCAGTACTTC.

This clone is labeled as medium-sized (0.01 to 0.1%). The chain employs TRBV6-4 and TRBJ2-3; 14 bases line up with TRBD2. V lost 0 bases and J lost 4; bases outside the gene matches: 0. The length of the CDR3 is 16 residues. Germline V gives CDR1 MRHNA, CDR2 SNTAGT. CDR3 sequence reads: CASSDSTSGGADTQYF. CDR3 bases: TGTGCCAGCAGTGACTCGACTAGCGGGGGGGCAGATACGCAGTATTTT.

This sequence joins TRBV5-1 and TRBJ1-1; 7 bases line up with TRBD1. The CDR3 totals 17 residues. The junction had 13 bases not matched to a gene; V was cut back by 4 bases and J by 1 base. Germline CDR1 and CDR2: SGHRS and YFSETQ. CDR3 DNA sequence: TGCGCCAGCAGCACCGGGACAGACGCAACTCGGAACACTGAAGCTTTCTTT. It specifies CASSTGTDATRNTEAFF. Full variable domain (remainder filled in from reference TRBV5-1 and TRBJ1-1): KAGVTQTPRYLIKTRGQQVTLSCSPISGHRSVSWYQQTPGQGLQFLFEYFSETQRNKGNFPGRFSGRQFSNSRSEMNVSTLELGDSALYLCASSTGTDATRNTEAFFGQGTRLTVV.

The chain recombines TRBV30 with TRBJ1-4; 12 nucleotides align to TRBD1. Germline loops: CDR1 GTSNPN, CDR2 SVGIG (reference sequence). Losses at the gene ends were 5 bases for V and 12 bases for J; bases not matched to a gene: 19. The CDR3 totals 17 residues. CDR3: CAWGMGQGARGGYELFF. In DNA form, the CDR3 reads TGTGCCTGGGGGATGGGACAGGGGGCGAGAGGGGGGTATGAACTGTTTTTT.

V gene TRBV12-5 combines with J gene TRBJ1-1, with D perhaps TRBD1 (5 bases). The CDR3 contains 14 residues. Germline values: CDR1 LGHNT, CDR2 FRNRAP. The V end was cut by 1 base, the J end by 4 bases, with 10 bases between. The CDR3 region is CASGLATGPTEAFF. The DNA for the CDR3 is TGTGCTAGTGGTTTGGCTACAGGTCCCACTGAAGCTTTCTTT.

This clone was seen a few times. This chain uses TRBV6-4 with TRBJ1-3; TRBD1 agrees at 7 bases. The germline CDR1 and CDR2 sequences are MRHNA and SNTAGT. CDR3 size: 15 residues. Trimming took 2 bases from V and 11 from J; bases not matched to a gene: 12. CDR3 coding DNA: TGTGCCAGCAGTGACGACAGGGCCAAAGGAGTTCCCATATATTTT. Its translation: CASSDDRAKGVPIYF.